This T cell receptor (beta chain) originates from a study of OX40 agonist ivuxolimab in advanced cancers. Looked up from germline, CDR1 is SGHRS and CDR2 is YFSETQ. Trimming pared 10 bases from V and 8 bases from J, leaving 15 bases between. The CDR3 has 12 amino acids. Sequencing used immunoSEQ multiplex PCR; TCRdb keeps in-frame clones, though not all of them. The sample has about 48,000 clones; roughly nine tenths are singletons. The V and J genes are TRBV5-1 and TRBJ2-2; D might be TRBD1 (6 bases). This material consisted of CD4+ or CD8+ T cells sorted from blood, taken in a trial of the OX40 agonist ivuxolimab. The receptor comes from an adult with an advanced solid tumor such as melanoma, head and neck, liver or kidney cancer. CDR3 in DNA: TGCGCCTCACACCAAGGACAGGGGGAGCTGTTTTTT. Its translation is CASHQGQGELFF.